The next 22 T cell receptor beta chains were all read from a single sample in a study of response to subunit inactivated influenza vaccine. TCRdb independently ran MiXCR on the RT-PCR reads; one entry per CDR3 protein. The table lists roughly 570,000 distinct CDR3 sequences, 11% to 15% of them singletons. Here the sequenced sample was PBMCs from blood, taken roughly 12 days after vaccination. These receptors were taken from a man aged 45-65 years who received an inactivated influenza vaccine.

In this sample, this clonotype turned up a few times. This sequence joins TRBV24-1 and TRBJ1-1; TRBD1 matches at 7 bases. V lost 5 bases, J lost 9 bases, and 11 bases stayed unmatched. Germline CDR1 reads KGHDR; CDR2 reads SFDVKD. The CDR3 totals 14 residues. The CDR3 protein is CATSVGGSGEKAFF. CDR3 nucleotides: TGTGCCACCAGTGTAGGGGGCTCGGGCGAAAAAGCTTTCTTT.

This clonotype was seen many times. This chain links TRBV9 with TRBJ2-2; TRBD2 might be the D (6 bases). The CDR3 spans 18 residues. Germline V gene sequence: CDR1 SGDLS, CDR2 YYNGEE. V dropped 0 bases and J dropped 0 bases, with 15 bases sitting between them. The CDR3 DNA reads TGTGCCAGCAGCGTAGTTTCGTCGGTAGCGGCGAACACCGGGGAGCTGTTTTTT. It is translated as CASSVVSSVAANTGELFF.

A note on this clonotype: A much larger clone differs from this one at a single base, so this may be a read error. The V call is TRBV4-2, the J call TRBJ1-4; TRBD1 might be the D (5 bases). Looked up from germline, CDR1 is LGHNA and CDR2 is YNFKEQ. The CDR3 runs to 15 residues. The CDR3 sequence is CASSQVGHTNGKLFF. The CDR3 DNA reads as TGTGCCAGCAGCCAAGTCGGACATACTAATGGAAAACTGTTTTTT.

The V gene is TRBV20-1, the J gene TRBJ2-1; D perhaps matches TRBD2 (6 bases). Per germline, CDR1 DFQATT and CDR2 SNEGSKA (reference sequence). Trimming took 3 bases from V and 4 from J, leaving 16 bases between them. The length of the CDR3 is 15 residues. In DNA, the CDR3 is TGCAGTGCTAGGCCGGGACTTGCAGGATACAATGAGCAGTTCTTC. Its protein product is CSARPGLAGYNEQFF.

The chain joins TRBV6-2 or TRBV6-3 to TRBJ2-3; 10 positions agree with TRBD2. The CDR3 runs 16 residues. Trimming cost V 6 bases and J 7 bases; bases outside gene matches: 13. From germline, CDR1 is MNHEY and CDR2 SVGEGT. This CDR3 is CASSLPPSGSLHTQYF. CDR3 nucleotide sequence: TGTGCCAGCAGCTTACCACCTAGCGGGAGTCTGCATACGCAGTATTTT.

This clonotype was seen a handful of times. The chain has TRBV27 and TRBJ2-2; unclear D gene. CDR1 MNHEY and CDR2 SMNVEV come from the germline V gene (reference sequence). V was clipped by 4 bases and J by 1 base, with 10 bases between them. The CDR3 covers 15 residues. CDR3 DNA sequence: TGTGCCAGCAGTTCGGATACGAGGAACACCGGGGAGCTGTTTTTT. Its protein is CASSSDTRNTGELFF.

This clonotype has only one observation. The chain joins TRBV20-1 to TRBJ2-5; the D gene is possibly TRBD2 (6 bases). V was clipped by 3 bases and J by 6 bases, with 23 bases between them. The CDR3 spans 16 residues. Germline CDR1 DFQATT, CDR2 SNEGSKA (reference sequence). CDR3 DNA: TGCAGTGCTAGTCCGGAACTAGCACTCCTACCGCAGACCCAGTACTTC. Its translation: CSASPELALLPQTQYF.

This clonotype came up a few times. This chain connects TRBV6-2 or TRBV6-3 to TRBJ1-1, with 12 bases lining up with TRBD1. J was trimmed by 1 base and V by 2 bases; bases with no gene match: 8. This CDR3 spans 18 amino acids. Per the germline V gene, CDR1 is MNHEY and CDR2 is SVGEGT. The CDR3 nucleotides read TGTGCCAGCAGTTACCCCAGCGGGACAGGGGGCCGGAACACTGAAGCTTTCTTT. It specifies CASSYPSGTGGRNTEAFF.

This clonotype appeared a few times. V usage is TRBV9 and J usage is TRBJ2-7, with 13 bases aligning to TRBD2. In germline, CDR1 is SGDLS, CDR2 YYNGEE. V was clipped by 4 bases and J by 9 bases; unmatched bases: 10. The CDR3 contains 15 residues. This CDR3 reads CASSSGTSGRDGQYF. CDR3 DNA sequence: TGTGCCAGCAGCTCCGGAACTAGCGGGAGGGACGGGCAGTACTTC.

In its sample, this clonotype was seen a few times. This rearrangement joins TRBV21-1 to TRBJ2-7; the table's D call of TRBD2 was not tested on the DNA. TRBV21-1 is termed a pseudogene. The CDR3 has 18 amino acids. CDR3 sequence reads: CASSKPFLWLAGTYEQYF. The CDR3 nucleotides are TGTGCCAGCAGCAAACCCTTTCTGTGGCTAGCGGGAACCTACGAGCAGTACTTC.

This clonotype showed up just a few times. The chain joins TRBV27 to TRBJ1-5, with D hard to call. The CDR3 extends over 15 amino acids. Germline-derived CDR1 and CDR2 are MNHEY and SMNVEV (reference sequence). Trimming pared 5 bases from V and 4 bases from J, leaving 15 bases between. CDR3 loop: CASSRNDNRNQPQHF. The CDR3 DNA reads as TGTGCCAGCAGTAGGAATGACAACAGAAATCAGCCCCAGCATTTT.

This chain uses TRBV5-1 with TRBJ2-5; D is possibly TRBD1 (6 bases). From germline, CDR1 is SGHRS and CDR2 YFSETQ. CDR3 length equals 13 residues. V gave up 4 bases and J gave up 5 bases, with 12 bases separating them. The DNA for the CDR3 is TGCGCCAGCAGCACGGGACACGGCGAGACCCAGTACTTC. This codes for CASSTGHGETQYF.

This clonotype was picked up a small number of times. The chain uses TRBV6-2 or TRBV6-3 and TRBJ2-1; 7 bases align to TRBD2. The germline V gene encodes CDR1 MNHEY and CDR2 SVGEGT. This CDR3 comprises 16 residues. V lost 2 bases, J lost 0 bases, and 4 bases stayed unmatched. CDR3 loop: CASSYGGSGSYNEQFF. CDR3 in DNA: TGTGCCAGCAGTTACGGCGGGAGCGGCTCCTACAATGAGCAGTTCTTC.

Here the CDR3 DNA reads TGCGCCAGCAGTGAGTCTGGCCGGTACGGTGAGCAGTTCTTC. Protein sequence: CASSESGRYGEQFF. The chain couples TRBV10-2 to TRBJ2-1; D call uncertain. CDR1 and CDR2 (germline): WSHSY, SAAADI. The germline V and J ends were trimmed by 0 bases and 9 bases, with 12 bases remaining between them. This CDR3 region has 14 residues.

A few counts support this clonotype. The chain combines TRBV24-1 with TRBJ2-5, with unresolved D. CDR1 and CDR2 from the germline V gene are KGHDR and SFDVKD. The length of the CDR3 is 13 residues. Trimming cost V 0 bases and J 5 bases, with 6 bases left between them. The CDR3 loop reads CATSDLLTETQYF. The CDR3 nucleotides are TGTGCCACCAGTGATTTGCTCACGGAGACCCAGTACTTC.

The chain carries TRBV6-2 or TRBV6-3 and TRBJ2-7; D is tentatively TRBD1 or TRBD2 (5 bases each). Trimming left V 5 bases short and J 2 bases short, with 10 bases between. The CDR3 is made up of 13 amino acids. Germline lookup yields CDR1 MNHEY and CDR2 SVGEGT. The CDR3 nucleotides read TGTGCCAGCAGTCGGGACCCCACCTACGAGCAGTACTTC. Residues: CASSRDPTYEQYF.

The chain employs TRBV20-1 and TRBJ2-5, with TRBD2 as a possible D gene (5 bases). Germline V gene data show CDR1 as DFQATT and CDR2 as SNEGSKA (reference sequence). V gave up 3 bases and J gave up 7 bases, with 15 bases separating them. CDR3 length: 13 amino acids. CDR3: CSASHGAERTQYF. Written as DNA, the CDR3 is TGCAGTGCTAGTCACGGAGCGGAGCGGACCCAGTACTTC.

CDR3 sequence (DNA): TGTGCCAGCAGCTGGTGGTTGAAGGGGCGCGAGAATGGCTACACCTTC. Encoded protein: CASSWWLKGRENGYTF. The chain employs TRBV5-6 and TRBJ1-2; a weak D match, TRBD1 (5 bases). V was trimmed by 3 bases and J by 6 bases, leaving 21 bases between them. The germline gives CDR1 SGHDT, CDR2 YYEEEE. This CDR3 has 16 residues.

V and J are TRBV18 and TRBJ2-1; no clear D. Germline loops: CDR1 KGHSH, CDR2 LQKENI. The CDR3 length is 14 residues. Between the trimmed V and J ends, which lost 0 bases and 7 bases, there was a span of 10 bases. The CDR3 DNA reads TGTGCCAGCTCACCACCGTCTATTCCGAATGAGCAGTTCTTC. This translates into CASSPPSIPNEQFF.

The chain employs TRBV27 and TRBJ2-3; tentative D call: TRBD1 (6 bases). Trimming removed 1 base from V and 4 bases from J, with 9 bases in between. The CDR3 spans 14 residues. Germline-derived CDR1 and CDR2 are MNHEY and SMNVEV (reference sequence). Here the CDR3 reads CASSLLGAPDTQYF. The DNA of the CDR3 is TGTGCCAGCAGTTTATTGGGGGCACCAGATACGCAGTATTTT.

This clonotype has a count of ten or more. The chain joins TRBV5-1 to TRBJ2-5, with TRBD1 matching over 7 bases. There are 14 residues in the CDR3. The ends lost 2 bases at V and 3 bases at J; junction bases unmatched: 4. Germline V gene data show CDR1 as SGHRS and CDR2 as YFSETQ. The DNA of the CDR3 is TGCGCCAGCAGCTTTGGGACAGCAAAAGAGACCCAGTACTTC. This codes for CASSFGTAKETQYF. Full variable domain (rest looked up from reference TRBV5-1 and TRBJ2-5): KAGVTQTPRYLIKTRGQQVTLSCSPISGHRSVSWYQQTPGQGLQFLFEYFSETQRNKGNFPGRFSGRQFSNSRSEMNVSTLELGDSALYLCASSFGTAKETQYFGPGTRLLVL.

CDR3 nucleotides: TGCGCCAGCAGCTTAGGGCGGCACAATGAGCAGTTCTTC. Amino acid sequence: CASSLGRHNEQFF. V and J are TRBV5-1 and TRBJ2-1; the D is unclear. This CDR3 has 13 residues. V dropped 2 bases and J dropped 5 bases, with 8 bases sitting between them. Germline V gives CDR1 SGHRS, CDR2 YFSETQ.